Below, 8 T cell receptor beta chains from the same sample are listed, as sequenced in a study of regulatory T cells in long-lasting Graves disease. Time point described: newly diagnosed GD, antithyroid drugs for less than 3 months. RNA extracted from PBMCs served as the sequencing template. Arm-PCR with iRepertoire HTBI primers amplified the CDR3 regions for these TCR beta libraries. In TCRdb, the multiplex PCR reads were re-called with MiXCR into one record per CDR3 protein. Among 200,000 to 300,000 distinct CDR3 sequences listed, about 19% were seen once. This specimen consisted of peripheral blood mononuclear cells (PBMCs), obtained at new diagnosis, from a patient treated with antithyroid drugs. These receptors all stem from a female donor with Graves disease.

This clonotype was observed at least ten times. The rearrangement joins TRBV18 to TRBJ1-2; 7 bases are shared with TRBD1. V gave up 3 bases and J gave up 2 bases; unmatched junction bases: 6. Germline lookup yields CDR1 KGHSH and CDR2 LQKENI. The CDR3 has 15 residues. Here the CDR3 DNA reads TGTGCCAGCTCACCGGAGACAGGGTCCAACTATGGCTACACCTTC. Translated: CASSPETGSNYGYTF. The whole variable domain, filled in from reference TRBV18 and TRBJ1-2, reads NAGVMQNPRHLVRRRGQEARLRCSPMKGHSHVYWYRQLPEEGLKFMVYLQKENIIDESGMPKERFSAEFPKEGPSILRIQQVVRGDSAAYFCASSPETGSNYGYTFGSGTRLTVV.

In its sample, this clonotype was seen many times. The V gene is TRBV11-2, the J gene TRBJ2-5; 8 bases map to TRBD1. The CDR3 length is 14 residues. V lost 5 bases to trimming and J lost 5 bases; unmatched junction nucleotides: 7. Germline CDR1 SGHAT, CDR2 FQNNGV. The chain's CDR3 is CASSQRTGPETQYF. The CDR3 bases are TGTGCCAGCAGCCAAAGGACAGGGCCGGAGACCCAGTACTTC.

This clonotype was counted at least ten times. The chain employs TRBV12-3 or TRBV12-4 and TRBJ2-7; D remains ambiguous. This CDR3 comprises 12 residues. V was cut by 4 bases and J by 5 bases, with 9 bases left in between. CDR3 in amino acids: CASSSFLDEQYF. The CDR3 coding sequence is TGTGCCAGCAGTTCCTTCCTGGACGAGCAGTACTTC.

This clonotype was counted ten times or more. V usage is TRBV20-1 and J usage is TRBJ2-5; D is possibly TRBD2 (5 bases). V lost 3 bases and J 5 bases, leaving 25 bases between the germline ends. Germline V gene data show CDR1 as DFQATT and CDR2 as SNEGSKA (reference sequence). The CDR3 consists of 17 residues. DNA for the CDR3: TGCAGTGCTAGCCGACTGGCAGGAGGTCTCGGAGGCGAGACCCAGTACTTC. Protein sequence: CSASRLAGGLGGETQYF.

This clonotype came up many times. The V and J genes are TRBV5-1 and TRBJ2-1, with a weak D call TRBD1 (5 bases). Trimming took off 6 bases at V and 2 bases at J, with 9 bases between the two ends. Germline CDR1 SGHRS, CDR2 YFSETQ. CDR3 length equals 13 residues. DNA for the CDR3: TGCGCCAGCAAAGAGGACACCTACAATGAGCAGTTCTTC. Translated, it gives CASKEDTYNEQFF.

This rearrangement joins TRBV7-9 to TRBJ2-7; D not resolved. This CDR3 spans 12 amino acids. The ends were cut back, 3 bases at V and 6 bases at J, with 9 bases in the middle. Germline V lookup: CDR1 SEHNR, CDR2 FQNEAQ (reference sequence). CDR3: CASSFSGSEQYF. The CDR3 bases are TGTGCCAGCAGCTTTTCCGGGTCCGAGCAGTACTTC. The full variable domain, in which reference TRBV7-9 and TRBJ2-7 provide the parts outside the CDR3, is DTGVSQNPRHKITKRGQNVTFRCDPISEHNRLYWYRQTLGQGPEFLTYFQNEAQLEKSRLLSDRFSAERPKGSFSTLEIQRTEQGDSAMYLCASSFSGSEQYFGPGTRLTVT.

This clonotype was observed many times. This chain uses TRBV6-1 with TRBJ2-7; tentative D call: TRBD2 (5 bases). The CDR3 has 13 residues. Between the trimmed V and J ends, which lost 7 bases and 5 bases, there was a span of 15 bases. Germline values: CDR1 MNHNS, CDR2 SASEGT. The CDR3 DNA reads as TGTGCCAGCACCCCAAACGCGGGCGACGAGCAGTACTTC. This translates into CASTPNAGDEQYF.

Ten or more counts support this clonotype. This sequence joins TRBV27 and TRBJ2-5, with 11 nucleotides matching TRBD2. The CDR3 has 16 amino acids. Germline CDR1 is MNHEY and CDR2 is SMNVEV (reference sequence). V shed 4 bases and J 1 base; nucleotides not matched to a gene: 5. The DNA of the CDR3 is TGTGCCAGCAGTTCCCGACTAGCGGGGTCCCAAGAGACCCAGTACTTC. It codes for CASSSRLAGSQETQYF.